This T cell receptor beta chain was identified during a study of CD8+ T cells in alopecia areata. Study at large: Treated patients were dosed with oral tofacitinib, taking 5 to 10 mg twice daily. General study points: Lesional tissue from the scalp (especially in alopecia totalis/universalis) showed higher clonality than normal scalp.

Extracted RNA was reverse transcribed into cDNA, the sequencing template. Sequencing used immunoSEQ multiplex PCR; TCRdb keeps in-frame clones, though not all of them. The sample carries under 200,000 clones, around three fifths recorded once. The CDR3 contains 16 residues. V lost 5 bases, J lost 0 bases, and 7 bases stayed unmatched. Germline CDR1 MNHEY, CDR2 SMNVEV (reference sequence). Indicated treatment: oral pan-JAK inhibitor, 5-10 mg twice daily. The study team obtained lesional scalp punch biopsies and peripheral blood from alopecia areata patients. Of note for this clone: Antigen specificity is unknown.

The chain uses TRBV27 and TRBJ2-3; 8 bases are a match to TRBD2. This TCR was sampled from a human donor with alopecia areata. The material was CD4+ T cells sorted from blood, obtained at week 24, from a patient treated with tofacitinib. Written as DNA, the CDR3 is TGTGCCAGCAGTCCCCGGGGGGGGACTAGCACAGATACGCAGTATTTT. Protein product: CASSPRGGTSTDTQYF.